A few counts support the clone carrying this TCR beta chain. Antigen: not known. CDR3 length equals 15 residues. V lost 3 bases and J 10 bases, leaving 16 bases between the germline ends. Full-length variable regions came from constant-region reverse primers plus semi-nested Nested Universal Primer A PCR. MiXCR was run by TCRdb on the 5' RACE reads, yielding one entry per CDR3 protein. The sample contains about 50,000 distinct CDR3 sequences, 17% of which appear only once. General study findings and limits: Tumor Tregs overlapped most with tumor, then blood, naive CD4+ cells. Whole repertoires were not studied in the larger cohort, only one V-J beta rearrangement.

V usage is TRBV12-3 or TRBV12-4 and J usage is TRBJ1-6, with D possibly matching TRBD1 (5 bases). The clonotype comes from a female donor with breast cancer. Sequences were obtained from naive CD4+ T cells sorted from blood. Documented subset: naive CD4+ T cells, CD4+CD45RA+CD25-. The CDR3 nucleotides read TGTGCCAGCAGTTTTAGCTCAGGGAAGAGCTCACCCCTCCACTTT. Protein: CASSFSSGKSSPLHF.